The subject of this entry is one T cell receptor (beta chain). Its target is not known. Several immunoSEQ plates held equal portions of the genomic DNA taken from each subset. Sequencing was performed with immunoSEQ multiplex PCR; in TCRdb, only in-frame clones are kept and a portion is missing. Of roughly 1,500,000 clones detected, approximately 98.5% appear once; the ten largest clones hold about 0.4%. The sample belongs to a study of shared clonotypes between healthy human individuals. Study findings and constraints: Rarefaction showed sorted-subset sequencing was incomplete despite large depth.

This CDR3 is 15 amino acids long. The germline V gene has CDR1 WSHSY and CDR2 SAAADI. The V and J ends lost 3 bases and 6 bases respectively, with 17 bases between them. The CD4+ fraction was divided into a CD45RA+ naive subset and a CD45RA-negative memory subset. The sequencing input was naive CD4+ T cells sorted from blood. Regarding subset: CD45RA+ positively selected. The receptor was isolated from a young man in good health. This chain links TRBV10-2 with TRBJ1-1; D is unclear. In DNA, the CDR3 is TGCGCCAGCAGTGACGAGAGGCGGAGGCAGCCTGAAGCTTTCTTT. As protein: CASSDERRRQPEAFF.